This TCR beta chain derives from a study of cytomegalovirus exposure and HLA in healthy donors. In the PCR, 60 Vbeta and 13 Jbeta primers were used. The protocol was immunoSEQ multiplex PCR, while the TCRdb copy is restricted to in-frame clones and leaves out a portion. The repertoire holds about 120,000 clones, about 59% seen once, with roughly 9.7% in the top ten. This clone appeared a few times. Trimming took 3 bases from V and 8 from J; bases not matched to a gene: 8. Germline V gene lookup returns CDR1 LGHNA and CDR2 YNFKEQ. The CDR3 runs 15 residues. This TCR derives from a woman in her 40s in good health and CMV-seropositive. Sequencing was performed on PBMCs. The chain joins TRBV4-2 to TRBJ1-2; TRBD1 aligns across 11 bases. CDR3 sequence reads: CASSQDGTGGGGYTF. DNA of the CDR3: TGTGCCAGCAGCCAGGATGGGACAGGGGGTGGGGGCTACACCTTC.